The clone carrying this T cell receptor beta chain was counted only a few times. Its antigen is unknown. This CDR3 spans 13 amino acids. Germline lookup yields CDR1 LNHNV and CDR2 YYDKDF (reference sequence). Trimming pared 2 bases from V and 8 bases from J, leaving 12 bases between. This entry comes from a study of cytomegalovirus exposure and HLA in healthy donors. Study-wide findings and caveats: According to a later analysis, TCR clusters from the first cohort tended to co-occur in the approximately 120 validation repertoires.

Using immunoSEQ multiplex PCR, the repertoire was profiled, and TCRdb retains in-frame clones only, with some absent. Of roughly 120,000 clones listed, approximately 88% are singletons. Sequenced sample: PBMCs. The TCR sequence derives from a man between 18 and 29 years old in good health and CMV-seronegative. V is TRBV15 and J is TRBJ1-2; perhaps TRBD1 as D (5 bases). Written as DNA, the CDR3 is TGTGCCACCAGCAGACCTCAGGGCTGGGGCTACACCTTC. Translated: CATSRPQGWGYTF.